This T cell receptor (beta chain) appears in the sequencing data of a study of patients and donors after allogeneic stem cell transplantation. This clonotype appeared a few times. TCRdb ran MiXCR on the RT-PCR reads and lists one entry per CDR3 protein. The repertoire consists of hundreds of thousands of distinct CDR3 sequences, with roughly 17% occurring once and the leading ten covering roughly 7%. The V gene lost 5 bases and the J gene lost 6 bases, with 19 bases spanning the gap. CDR1 DFQATT and CDR2 SNEGSKA come from the germline V gene (reference sequence). This CDR3 region has 14 residues. Source material: blood, either unsorted or a sorted T cell fraction (not recorded which). This chain links TRBV20-1 with TRBJ1-2; perhaps TRBD1 as D (6 bases). This receptor was identified in a human donor who was either an allogeneic HSCT recipient or a stem cell or donor lymphocyte infusion donor (not recorded which). It is not recorded whose cells these are; they may come from a transplant donor. In DNA form, the CDR3 reads TGCAGTGCTGAGGCTGACAGGATAGCGGATGGCTACACCTTC. Protein sequence: CSAEADRIADGYTF.